The present T cell receptor beta chain was sequenced within a study of blood T cell repertoires in COVID-19. At the level of the study: Collection of acute and convalescent COVID-19 samples took place in the United States, Italy and Spain. Sample material is recorded as cDNA or gDNA derived from T cells, B-cell-depleted T cells, or PBMCs.

Germline values: CDR1 SGHTS, CDR2 YDEGEE. The CDR3 contains 15 residues. The ends lost 2 bases at V and 3 bases at J; junction bases unmatched: 5. Original methodology: How many nucleated cells were present was estimated from reference gene primer amplification. Profiled with immunoSEQ multiplex PCR; TCRdb holds only in-frame clones, not every one. V and J calls and clone size are as listed in that table; D and trimming were resolved from the DNA. The sample holds about 150,000 clones, just under 85% seen once. Participants were aged about 18 to 90 years from around 26 US areas. The J gene is TRBJ1-5, the V gene TRBV5-8, with 7 positions matching TRBD1. This TCR derives from a woman aged 45 to 65 with acute COVID-19. Sequences were obtained from PBMCs or T cells enriched from blood (not recorded which). For the CDR3, the DNA is TGTGCCAGCAGCTTCGGCAGGGGGTACAATCAGCCCCAGCATTTT. Translating gives CASSFGRGYNQPQHF.